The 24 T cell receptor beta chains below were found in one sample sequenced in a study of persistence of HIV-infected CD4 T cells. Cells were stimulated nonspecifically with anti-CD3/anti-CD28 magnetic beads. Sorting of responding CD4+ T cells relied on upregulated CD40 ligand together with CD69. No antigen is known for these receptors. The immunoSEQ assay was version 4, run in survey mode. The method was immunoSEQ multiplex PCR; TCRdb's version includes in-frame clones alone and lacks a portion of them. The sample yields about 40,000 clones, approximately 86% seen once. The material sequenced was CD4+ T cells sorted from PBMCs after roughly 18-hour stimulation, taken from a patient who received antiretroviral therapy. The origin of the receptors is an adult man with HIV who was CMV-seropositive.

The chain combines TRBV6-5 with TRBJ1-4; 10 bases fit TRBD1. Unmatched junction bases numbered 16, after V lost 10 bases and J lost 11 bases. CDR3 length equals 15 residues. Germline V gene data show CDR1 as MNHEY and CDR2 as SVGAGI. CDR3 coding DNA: TGTGCCACCATTCCAGGGGACAGGGGCCGCGGGAAACTGTTTTTT. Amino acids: CATIPGDRGRGKLFF.

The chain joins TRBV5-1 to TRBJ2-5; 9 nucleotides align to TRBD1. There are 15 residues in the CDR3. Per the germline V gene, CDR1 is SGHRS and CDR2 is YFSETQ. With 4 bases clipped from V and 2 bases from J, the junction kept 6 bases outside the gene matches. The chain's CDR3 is CASSSGTGRQETQYF. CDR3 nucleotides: TGCGCCAGCAGCAGCGGGACAGGGAGACAAGAGACCCAGTACTTC.

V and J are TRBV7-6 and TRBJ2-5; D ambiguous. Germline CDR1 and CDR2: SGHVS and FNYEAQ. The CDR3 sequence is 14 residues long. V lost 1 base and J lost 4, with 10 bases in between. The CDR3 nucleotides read TGTGCCAGCAGCTTAGGTCTCAACACAGAGACCCAGTACTTC. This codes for CASSLGLNTETQYF.

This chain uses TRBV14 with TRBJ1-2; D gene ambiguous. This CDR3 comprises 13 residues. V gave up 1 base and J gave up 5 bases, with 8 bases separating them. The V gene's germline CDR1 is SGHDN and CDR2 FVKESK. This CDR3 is CASSQGGEYGYTF. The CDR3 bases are TGTGCCAGCAGCCAAGGTGGGGAGTATGGCTACACCTTC.

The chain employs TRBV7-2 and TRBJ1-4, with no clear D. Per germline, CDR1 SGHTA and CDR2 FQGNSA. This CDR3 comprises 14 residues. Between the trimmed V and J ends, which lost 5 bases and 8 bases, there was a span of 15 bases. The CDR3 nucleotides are TGTGCCAGCAGCGAGAATGGGATGCAGGAAAAACTGTTTTTT. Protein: CASSENGMQEKLFF.

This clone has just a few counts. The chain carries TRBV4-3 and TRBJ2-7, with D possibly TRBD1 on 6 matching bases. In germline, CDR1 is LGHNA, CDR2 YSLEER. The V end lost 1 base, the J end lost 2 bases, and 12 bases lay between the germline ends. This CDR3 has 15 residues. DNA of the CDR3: TGCGCCAGCAGCCAAGCGGCAGGGGTTCCCTACGAGCAGTACTTC. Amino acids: CASSQAAGVPYEQYF.

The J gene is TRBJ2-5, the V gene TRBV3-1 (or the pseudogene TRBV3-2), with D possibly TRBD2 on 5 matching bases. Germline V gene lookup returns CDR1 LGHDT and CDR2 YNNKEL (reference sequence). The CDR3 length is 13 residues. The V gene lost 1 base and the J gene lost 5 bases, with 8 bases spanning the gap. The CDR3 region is CASSQGPGETQYF. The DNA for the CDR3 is TGTGCCAGCAGCCAAGGACCGGGGGAGACCCAGTACTTC.

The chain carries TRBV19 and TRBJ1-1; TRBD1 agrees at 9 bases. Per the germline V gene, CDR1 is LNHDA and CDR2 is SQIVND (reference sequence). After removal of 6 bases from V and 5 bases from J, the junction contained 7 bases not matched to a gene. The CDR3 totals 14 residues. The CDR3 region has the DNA TGTGCCAGTAGGACACAGGGGGCTCGTACTGAAGCTTTCTTT. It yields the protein CASRTQGARTEAFF.

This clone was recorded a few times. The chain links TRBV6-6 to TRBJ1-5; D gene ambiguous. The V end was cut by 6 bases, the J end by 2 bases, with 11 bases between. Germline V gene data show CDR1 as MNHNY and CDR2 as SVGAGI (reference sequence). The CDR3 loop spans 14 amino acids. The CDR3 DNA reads TGTGCCAGCAGCGAGGGAACGGGCAATCAGCCCCAGCATTTT. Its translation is CASSEGTGNQPQHF.

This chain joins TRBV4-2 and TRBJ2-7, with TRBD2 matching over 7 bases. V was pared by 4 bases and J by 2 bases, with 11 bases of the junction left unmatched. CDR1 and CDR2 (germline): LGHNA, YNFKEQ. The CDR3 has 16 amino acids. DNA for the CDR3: TGTGCCAGCAGCCCTCATAGCGGGTCGCGCACCTACGAGCAGTACTTC. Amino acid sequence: CASSPHSGSRTYEQYF.

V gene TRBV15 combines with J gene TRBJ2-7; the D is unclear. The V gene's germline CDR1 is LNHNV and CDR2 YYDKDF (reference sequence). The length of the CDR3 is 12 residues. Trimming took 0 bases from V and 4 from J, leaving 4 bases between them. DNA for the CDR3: TGTGCCACCAGCAGAGATTCTTACGAGCAGTACTTC. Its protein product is CATSRDSYEQYF.

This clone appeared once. This chain's CDR3 is CASKKRDSYEQYF. CDR3 DNA: TGTGCCAGTAAGAAGCGAGACTCCTACGAGCAGTACTTC. The chain carries TRBV19 and TRBJ2-7; D is undetermined. Germline CDR1 LNHDA, CDR2 SQIVND (reference sequence). The CDR3 contains 13 residues. V lost 7 bases, J lost 0 bases, and 10 bases lay in between. Drawing the rest from reference TRBV19 and TRBJ2-7, the complete variable domain is DGGITQSPKYLFRKEGQNVTLSCEQNLNHDAMYWYRQDPGQGLRLIYYSQIVNDFQKGDIAEGYSVSREKKESFPLTVTSAQKNPTAFYLCASKKRDSYEQYFGPGTRLTVT.

The CDR3 region is CASSRAAAGNTIYF. The CDR3 bases are TGTGCCAGCAGCCGCGCGGCCGCTGGAAACACCATATATTTT. The genes are TRBV3-1 (or the pseudogene TRBV3-2) and TRBJ1-3; no clear D gene. V was pared by 4 bases and J by 2 bases, with 9 bases between. The CDR3 runs to 14 residues. The germline gives CDR1 LGHDT, CDR2 YNNKEL (reference sequence).

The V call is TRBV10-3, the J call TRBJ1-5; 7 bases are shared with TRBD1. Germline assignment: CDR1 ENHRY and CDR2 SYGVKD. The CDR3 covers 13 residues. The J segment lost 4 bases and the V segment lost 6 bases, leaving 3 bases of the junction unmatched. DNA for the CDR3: TGTGCCATCAGCGGGACAGAGAATCAGCCCCAGCATTTT. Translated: CAISGTENQPQHF.

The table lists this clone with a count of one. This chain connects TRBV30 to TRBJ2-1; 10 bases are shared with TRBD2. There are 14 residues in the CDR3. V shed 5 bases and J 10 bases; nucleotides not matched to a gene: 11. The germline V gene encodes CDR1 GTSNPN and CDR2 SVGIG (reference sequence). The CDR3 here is CAWQTTSGRAEQFF. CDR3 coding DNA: TGTGCCTGGCAAACGACTAGCGGGCGTGCCGAGCAGTTCTTC.

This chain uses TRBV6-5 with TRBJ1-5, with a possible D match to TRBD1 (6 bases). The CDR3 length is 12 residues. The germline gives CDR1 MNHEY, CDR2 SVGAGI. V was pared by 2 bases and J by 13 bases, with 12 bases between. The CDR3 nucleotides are TGTGCCAGCAGTTACGCATGGGGGCCACAGCATTTT. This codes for CASSYAWGPQHF.

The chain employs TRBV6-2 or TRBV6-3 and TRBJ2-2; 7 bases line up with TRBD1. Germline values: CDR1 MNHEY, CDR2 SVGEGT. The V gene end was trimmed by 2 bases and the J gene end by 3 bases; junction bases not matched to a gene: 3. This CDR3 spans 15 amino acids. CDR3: CASSYRTGYTGELFF. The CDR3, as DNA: TGTGCCAGCAGTTACAGGACAGGCTACACCGGGGAGCTGTTTTTT.

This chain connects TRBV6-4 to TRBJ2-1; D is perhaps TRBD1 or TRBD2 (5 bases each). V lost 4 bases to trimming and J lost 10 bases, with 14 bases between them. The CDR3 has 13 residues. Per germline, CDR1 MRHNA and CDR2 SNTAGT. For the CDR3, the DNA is TGTGCCAGCAGTGCGGCAGGGCCGGGAGAGCAGTTCTTC. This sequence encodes CASSAAGPGEQFF.

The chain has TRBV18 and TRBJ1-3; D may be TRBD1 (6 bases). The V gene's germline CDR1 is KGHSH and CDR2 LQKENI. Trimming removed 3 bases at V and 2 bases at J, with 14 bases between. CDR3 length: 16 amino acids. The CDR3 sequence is CASSPSTGSAGNTIYF. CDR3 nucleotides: TGTGCCAGCTCACCGAGCACAGGGTCTGCTGGAAACACCATATATTTT.

The CDR3 here is CASREGTGNTGELFF. CDR3 DNA: TGTGCCAGCAGGGAGGGGACAGGGAATACCGGGGAGCTGTTTTTT. This sequence joins TRBV6-5 and TRBJ2-2; 9 bases agree with TRBD1. This CDR3 comprises 15 residues. V shed 6 bases, J shed 5 bases, and the junction held 7 bases outside the gene matches. Germline V lookup: CDR1 MNHEY, CDR2 SVGAGI.

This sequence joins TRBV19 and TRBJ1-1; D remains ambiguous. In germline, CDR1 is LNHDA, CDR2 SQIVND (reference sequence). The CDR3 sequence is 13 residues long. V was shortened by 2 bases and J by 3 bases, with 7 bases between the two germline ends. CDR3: CASSIRVDTEAFF. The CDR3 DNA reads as TGTGCCAGTAGTATAAGGGTTGACACTGAAGCTTTCTTT.

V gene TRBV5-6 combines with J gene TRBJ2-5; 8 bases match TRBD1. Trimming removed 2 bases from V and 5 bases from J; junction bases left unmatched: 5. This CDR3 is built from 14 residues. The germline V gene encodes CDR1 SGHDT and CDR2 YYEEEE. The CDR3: CASSFQGAEETQYF. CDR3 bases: TGTGCCAGCAGCTTCCAGGGGGCCGAGGAGACCCAGTACTTC.

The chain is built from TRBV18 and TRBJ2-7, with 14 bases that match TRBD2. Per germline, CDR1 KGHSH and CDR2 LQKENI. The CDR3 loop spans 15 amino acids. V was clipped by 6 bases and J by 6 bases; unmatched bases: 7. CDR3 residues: CASSLGLAGESEQYF. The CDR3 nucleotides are TGTGCCAGCTCGCTGGGACTAGCGGGAGAAAGCGAGCAGTACTTC.

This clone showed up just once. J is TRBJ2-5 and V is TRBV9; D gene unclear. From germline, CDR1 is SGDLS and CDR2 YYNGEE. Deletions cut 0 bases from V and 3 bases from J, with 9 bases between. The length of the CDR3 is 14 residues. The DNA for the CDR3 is TGTGCCAGCAGCGTAGGTCAGGCCAAAGAGACCCAGTACTTC. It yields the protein CASSVGQAKETQYF.